This note documents a single T cell receptor beta chain sequence. Antigen specificity is unknown. At one boundary the junction diverges from the germline segment, which might be a read error. The sample originates from a study of blood T cells in healthy people across ages. General study points: A greater number of naive CD4+ cells and higher diversity distinguished long-lived donors from aged donors.

Sample-barcoded 5' priming and a J-beta primer mix drove a second PCR of about 6 to 12 cycles. Each single sample gave us at least 2.5 million CDR3-containing paired-end reads. In TCRdb, the 5' RACE reads were re-called with MiXCR into one record per CDR3 protein. The sample consists of about 810,000 distinct CDR3 sequences, 35% to 40% of them appearing once. This CDR3 has 12 amino acids. Looked up from germline, CDR1 is ENHRY and CDR2 is SYGVKD. A minimum of 7 million PBMCs was isolated per sample. The sample was blood. This sequence originates from a man between 18 and 35 years old in good health. J is TRBJ2-4 and V is TRBV10-3; 8 bases are shared with TRBD1. The J call may be in error: the DNA end matches TRBJ2-7 better. Here the CDR3 DNA reads TGTGGCATCAGGGGGACAGGCTACGAGCAGTACTTC. This gives the protein CGIRGTGYEQYF.